This paragraph covers one T cell receptor beta chain sequence. The data originate from a study of blood T cell repertoires in COVID-19. Whole-study context: Sites in the United States, Italy and Spain provided acute and convalescent COVID-19 samples.

The data were produced by immunoSEQ multiplex PCR, yet TCRdb's version contains in-frame clones alone and is incomplete. The sample contains some 220,000 clones, about 80% of which appear only once. Enrollees, roughly 18 to 90 years old, lived in fewer than 25 US areas. Clinical history as reported by participants underpinned cohort assignment. The source is a woman between 40 and 55 years old with acute COVID-19. Material: PBMCs or T cells enriched from blood (not recorded which).

The CDR3 sequence is CASSQEGRGLGNQPQHF. Written as DNA, the CDR3 is TGCGCCAGCAGCCAAGAAGGCAGGGGGCTCGGCAATCAGCCCCAGCATTTT. The gene calls are TRBV4-1 and TRBJ1-5; 8 bases agree with TRBD1. The CDR3 has 17 amino acids. V was clipped by 0 bases and J by 2 bases; unmatched bases: 6. CDR1 and CDR2 (germline): MGHRA, YSYEKL.